Listed below are T cell receptor beta chains from one sample, sequenced in a study of blood T cell repertoires in COVID-19. Some clones are missing from TCRdb's copy, which holds only in-frame ones; the method was immunoSEQ multiplex PCR. The sample has around 260,000 clones, 75% to 90% seen once. Sequenced input: PBMCs or T cells enriched from blood (not recorded which). Receptors were obtained from a woman aged 25 to 45 who had recovered from COVID-19. CDR3s leave out the opening cysteine and the closing phenylalanine or tryptophan.

v_gene | CDR3aa
TRBV5-1 | ASSPGGSGLNEKLF
TRBV5-4 | ASSLDRSWGGYT
TRBV3-1/TRBV3-2 | ASSQDSTSGRKYEQY
TRBV25-1 | ASSELRTRPTYYGYT
TRBV19 | ASSIERGNYGYT
TRBV2 | ASSAGLLSTDTQY
TRBV25-1 | ASSENQGWGKQETQY
TRBV29-1 | SVEIVTGGGKLF
TRBV2 | ASSKLTEAF
TRBV19 | ASKETSGSFGNEQY
TRBV6-1 | ASSETGGSPLH
TRBV28 | ASSFGGAGEAF
TRBV27 | ASSLGQGNSPLH
TRBV2 | ASSGSSLGSIETQY
TRBV7-9 | ASSFLQGGGGTEAF
TRBV11-2 | ASRSLAGTYEQY
TRBV28 | ASSRHGAGWSTDTQY
TRBV2 | ASSLLFGEQY
TRBV20-1 | SASKSSYEQY
TRBV25-1 | ASSDTGTNEKLF
TRBV5-1 | ASSSQGIAYEQY
TRBV5-6 | ASSLDRDTQY
TRBV13 | ASSPERGAGRNYGYT
TRBV5-1 | ASTGQGDTEAF
TRBV2 | ASSWTLQDTIY
TRBV28 | ASSRNRGRGYGYT
TRBV27 | ASSLEGWTEAF
TRBV15 | ATTAGVLGNERQF
TRBV28 | ASRPGGGPDEQF
TRBV28 | ASRSTIFSSYNEQF
TRBV19 | ASSTYNRRNTEAF
TRBV7-8 | ASSKFRDRAGVEETQY
TRBV11-2 | ASSRAALAGGSSYNEQF
TRBV2 | ASHIAGGPAYNEQF
TRBV29-1 | SVGVQKNIQY
TRBV7-9 | ASNLGVAATDTQY
TRBV4-2 | ASSPQRGEHTDTQY
TRBV28 | ASSSPLAGGLNNEQF
TRBV27 | ARKETKGTGVGSVNTEAF
TRBV12-5 | ASGLMGQGSNTEAF
TRBV5-8 | ASSLGTSGGTGDTQY
TRBV29-1 | SVEDQGRWV
TRBV2 | ASTQGGHNQPQH